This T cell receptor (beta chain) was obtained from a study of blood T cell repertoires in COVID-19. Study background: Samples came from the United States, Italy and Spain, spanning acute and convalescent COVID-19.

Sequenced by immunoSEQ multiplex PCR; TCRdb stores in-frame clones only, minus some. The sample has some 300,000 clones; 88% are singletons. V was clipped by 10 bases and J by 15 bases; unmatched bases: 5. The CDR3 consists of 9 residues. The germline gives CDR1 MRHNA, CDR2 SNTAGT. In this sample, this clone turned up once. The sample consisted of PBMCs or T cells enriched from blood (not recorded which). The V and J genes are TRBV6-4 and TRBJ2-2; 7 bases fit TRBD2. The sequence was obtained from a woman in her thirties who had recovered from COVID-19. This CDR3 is CATKRGVFF. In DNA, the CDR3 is TGTGCCACAAAACGGGGGGTGTTTTTT.